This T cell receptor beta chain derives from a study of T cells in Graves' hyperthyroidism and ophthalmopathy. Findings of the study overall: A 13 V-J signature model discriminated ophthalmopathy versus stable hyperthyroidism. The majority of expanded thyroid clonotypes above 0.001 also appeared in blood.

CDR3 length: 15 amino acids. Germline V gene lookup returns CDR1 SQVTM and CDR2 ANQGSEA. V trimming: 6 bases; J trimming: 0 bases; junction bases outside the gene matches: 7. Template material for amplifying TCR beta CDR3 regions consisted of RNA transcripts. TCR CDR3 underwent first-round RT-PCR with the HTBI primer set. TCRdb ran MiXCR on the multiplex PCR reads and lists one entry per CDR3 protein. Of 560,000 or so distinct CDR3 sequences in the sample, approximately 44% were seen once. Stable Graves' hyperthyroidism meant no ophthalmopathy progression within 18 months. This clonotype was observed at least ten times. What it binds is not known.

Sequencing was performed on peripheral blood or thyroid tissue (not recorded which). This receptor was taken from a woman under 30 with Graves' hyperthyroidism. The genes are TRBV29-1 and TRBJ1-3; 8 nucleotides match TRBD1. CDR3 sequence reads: CSVAGTGDSGNTIYF. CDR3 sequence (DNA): TGCAGCGTAGCCGGGACAGGCGACTCTGGAAACACCATATATTTT.